The 12 T cell receptor beta chains given below trace back to one sample, sequenced in a study of identifying expanded T cells in peripheral blood. The assay was immunoSEQ multiplex PCR, and TCRdb's table has in-frame clones only and misses some. The sample contains 80,000 to 95,000 clones, around 88% of which appear only once. Sequenced: blood. The receptor set was obtained from a person aged 18 to 75 in good health.

The chain is built from TRBV7-2 and TRBJ2-5, with TRBD2 as a possible D gene (6 bases). Germline CDR1 SGHTA, CDR2 FQGNSA. The CDR3 has 14 residues. Deletions cut 3 bases from V and 5 bases from J, with 13 bases between. CDR3 coding DNA: TGTGCCAGCAGCTTTATGGGGGGTCGGGAGACCCAGTACTTC. It yields the protein CASSFMGGRETQYF.

This chain links TRBV9 with TRBJ2-7, with 13 nucleotides matching TRBD2. The V segment lost 3 bases and the J segment 5 bases; nucleotides outside the gene matches: 8. The V gene's germline CDR1 is SGDLS and CDR2 YYNGEE. The CDR3 sequence is 16 residues long. The CDR3 reads CASSAGTSGERNEQYF. CDR3 sequence (DNA): TGTGCCAGCAGCGCAGGGACTAGCGGGGAGCGGAACGAGCAGTACTTC.

V gene TRBV6-6 combines with J gene TRBJ2-2; TRBD1 matches at 7 bases. The CDR3 runs to 15 residues. Germline trimming cut 7 bases from V and 0 bases from J; bases unmatched to any gene: 5. Germline V gene sequence: CDR1 MNHNY, CDR2 SVGAGI (reference sequence). Written as DNA, the CDR3 is TGTGCCAGCACCTTAGGACAGGCGAACACCGGGGAGCTGTTTTTT. This encodes CASTLGQANTGELFF.

V usage is TRBV19 and J usage is TRBJ2-6; D ambiguous. Per germline, CDR1 LNHDA and CDR2 SQIVND (reference sequence). V lost 0 bases and J lost 0, with 6 bases in between. This CDR3 contains 16 residues. CDR3 amino acids: CASSIEQNSGANVLTF. CDR3 sequence (DNA): TGTGCCAGTAGTATAGAACAGAACTCTGGGGCCAACGTCCTGACTTTC.

The J gene is TRBJ2-2, the V gene TRBV6-6; the D gene is possibly TRBD1 (6 bases). Germline V gives CDR1 MNHNY, CDR2 SVGAGI (reference sequence). This CDR3 comprises 14 residues. Trimming shortened V by 2 bases and J by 8 bases, and 12 bases separated the two germline ends. The chain's CDR3 is CASSYANRDGELFF. The CDR3 nucleotides read TGTGCCAGCAGTTACGCCAACAGGGATGGGGAGCTGTTTTTT.

The chain joins TRBV25-1 to TRBJ2-1; 8 bases are a match to TRBD2. Trimming at V came to 5 bases and at J to 9 bases, leaving 9 bases not matched to a gene. CDR3 length equals 14 residues. CDR1 MGHDK and CDR2 SYGVNS come from the germline V gene. The CDR3 nucleotides are TGTGCCAGCAGTCTTCCGGGAGGGAGGGGTGAGCAGTTCTTC. It translates to CASSLPGGRGEQFF.

The chain combines TRBV30 with TRBJ1-1; the D gene is possibly TRBD1 (5 bases). This CDR3 region has 14 residues. The V gene's germline CDR1 is GTSNPN and CDR2 SVGIG (reference sequence). The V gene lost 3 bases and the J gene lost 4 bases, with 15 bases spanning the gap. The CDR3 reads CAWREETVSTEAFF. In DNA, the CDR3 is TGTGCCTGGAGGGAGGAGACAGTTAGCACTGAAGCTTTCTTT.

This clone has at least ten counts. The rearrangement uses TRBV4-1 and TRBJ2-5; D is ambiguous. This CDR3 contains 14 residues. V lost 2 bases, J lost 5 bases, and 12 bases lay in between. Germline values: CDR1 MGHRA, CDR2 YSYEKL. In DNA form, the CDR3 reads TGCGCCAGCAGCCAAACCGGGTCGAAGGAGACCCAGTACTTC. Translated: CASSQTGSKETQYF.

This chain links TRBV2 with TRBJ2-4; D is undetermined. Trimming left V 1 base short and J 6 bases short, with 1 base between. The CDR3 is 11 residues long. Germline loops: CDR1 SNHLY, CDR2 FYNNEI. The CDR3 is CASSEVNIQYF. CDR3 nucleotides: TGTGCCAGCAGTGAAGTAAACATTCAGTACTTC.

The CDR3 reads CASSFEGLAGVAETQYF. In DNA form, the CDR3 reads TGTGCCAGCAGCTTCGAGGGACTAGCGGGAGTAGCAGAGACCCAGTACTTC. This chain links TRBV7-8 with TRBJ2-5; 14 bases line up with TRBD2. The germline CDR1 and CDR2 sequences are SGHVS and FQNEAQ. V trimming: 3 bases; J trimming: 4 bases; junction bases outside the gene matches: 7. There are 17 residues in the CDR3.

The genes are TRBV11-2 and TRBJ1-2; D gene ambiguous. Germline values: CDR1 SGHAT, CDR2 FQNNGV. The CDR3 is made up of 16 amino acids. V lost 0 bases, J lost 8 bases, and 19 bases lay in between. The CDR3, as DNA: TGTGCCAGCAGCTTAGAGTTCGGCAGGCTTTTGATAGGCTACACCTTC. Translation: CASSLEFGRLLIGYTF.

This chain uses TRBV28 with TRBJ1-5; maybe TRBD1 (5 bases). Germline-derived CDR1 and CDR2 are MDHEN and SYDVKM. V shed 10 bases and J shed 3 bases, with 16 bases lying between them. This CDR3 has 14 residues. Here the CDR3 DNA reads TGTGCCAACCGGGGCCCCGGGGACAATCAGCCCCAGCATTTT. This codes for CANRGPGDNQPQHF.